Each of the 10 T cell receptor beta chains below was sequenced from the same sample in a study of CD8+ T cells in alopecia areata. Reverse transcribed after extraction, RNA yielded cDNA as the sequencing template. Assay used: immunoSEQ multiplex PCR; TCRdb lists only in-frame clones, some missing. The sample records about 150,000 clones, approximately 45% being singletons. Sequencing was performed on CD4+ T cells sorted from blood. Receptors originate from a human donor with alopecia areata.

The table lists this clone with a few counts. The chain combines TRBV5-1 with TRBJ2-1; D ambiguous. Germline loops: CDR1 SGHRS, CDR2 YFSETQ. The CDR3 covers 12 residues. Trimming stripped 0 bases from V and 9 bases from J, with 7 bases between. The CDR3 bases are TGCGCCAGCAGCTTGGATGAAGGTGAGCAGTTCTTC. Translating it yields CASSLDEGEQFF.

This chain links TRBV29-1 with TRBJ2-3; D possibly corresponds to TRBD2 (5 bases). Germline lookup yields CDR1 SQVTM and CDR2 ANQGSEA. The V end was cut by 7 bases, the J end by 2 bases, with 13 bases between. CDR3 length: 13 amino acids. In DNA form, the CDR3 reads TGCAGCGCCAATACGGGGAACACAGATACGCAGTATTTT. Encoded protein: CSANTGNTDTQYF.

This clone was seen more than once but under ten times. The chain combines TRBV28 with TRBJ2-5; D remains unclear. Germline loops: CDR1 MDHEN, CDR2 SYDVKM. V was clipped by 5 bases and J by 4 bases, with 2 bases between them. This CDR3 has 10 residues. CDR3 DNA: TGTGCCAGCAGTGGAGAGACCCAGTACTTC. It encodes CASSGETQYF.

The chain uses TRBV10-3 and TRBJ2-4; D might be TRBD1 (6 bases). Looked up from germline, CDR1 is ENHRY and CDR2 is SYGVKD. The CDR3 consists of 13 residues. V was pared by 3 bases and J by 5 bases, with 8 bases between. The CDR3 DNA follows: TGTGCCATCAGTGACAGGGGAGAAAACATTCAGTACTTC. This sequence encodes CAISDRGENIQYF.

A few counts support this clone. As DNA, the CDR3 is TGCAGCGTTGAAGGGAGACAGGTCCGCGCTTTCTTT. Translation: CSVEGRQVRAFF. The chain uses TRBV29-1 and TRBJ1-1; tentative D call: TRBD1 (6 bases). In germline, CDR1 is SQVTM, CDR2 ANQGSEA. The CDR3 covers 12 residues. V dropped 1 base and J dropped 11 bases, with 14 bases sitting between them.

This sequence joins TRBV5-4 and TRBJ1-2; D remains unclear. Trimming stripped 0 bases from V and 4 bases from J, with 7 bases between. The CDR3 contains 13 residues. Per germline, CDR1 SGHNT and CDR2 YYREEE (reference sequence). The CDR3, as DNA: TGTGCCAGCAGCTTGGGGGCAGGCTATGGCTACACCTTC. Translated, it gives CASSLGAGYGYTF.

The CDR3 loop reads CASKGPSETQYF. CDR3 nucleotide sequence: TGTGCCAGTAAGGGCCCGTCGGAGACCCAGTACTTC. The chain uses TRBV19 and TRBJ2-5; D is unclear. Germline lookup yields CDR1 LNHDA and CDR2 SQIVND (reference sequence). This CDR3 contains 12 residues. Deletions cut 7 bases from V and 5 bases from J, with 11 bases between.

This clone has a handful of counts. The rearrangement links TRBV12-5 to TRBJ2-1; D is possibly TRBD1 (5 bases). V lost 5 bases and J 6 bases, leaving 14 bases between the germline ends. CDR3 length: 14 amino acids. The germline V gene encodes CDR1 LGHNT and CDR2 FRNRAP. As DNA, the CDR3 is TGTGCTAGTGGTATCCAGGGTTCGGGCAATGAGCAGTTCTTC. This sequence encodes CASGIQGSGNEQFF.

The chain combines TRBV5-1 with TRBJ1-1, with D perhaps matching TRBD1 (5 bases). The CDR3 has 14 amino acids. Trimming left V 4 bases short and J 3 bases short, with 13 bases between. Germline V gene data show CDR1 as SGHRS and CDR2 as YFSETQ. CDR3 coding DNA: TGCGCCAGCAGCACGGTTGGGGGGGACACTGAAGCTTTCTTT. Amino acid sequence: CASSTVGGDTEAFF.

This clone was seen more than once but under ten times. The J gene is TRBJ1-4, the V gene TRBV29-1, with D unclear. Germline V gene lookup returns CDR1 SQVTM and CDR2 ANQGSEA. There are 11 residues in the CDR3. Trimming took 4 bases from V and 4 from J, leaving 4 bases between them. CDR3 in DNA: TGCAGCGTTGGGGATAATGAAAAACTGTTTTTT. As protein: CSVGDNEKLFF. Full variable domain (remainder filled in from reference TRBV29-1 and TRBJ1-4): SAVISQKPSRDICQRGTSLTIQCQVDSQVTMMFWYRQQPGQSLTLIATANQGSEATYESGFVIDKFPISRPNLTFSTLTVSNMSPEDSSIYLCSVGDNEKLFFGSGTQLSVL.